The clone carrying this TCR beta chain appeared many times. Its antigen remains unknown. V lost 7 bases and J lost 6, with 10 bases in between. The CDR3 length is 11 residues. Germline CDR1 and CDR2: DFQATT and SNEGSKA (reference sequence). In making TCR beta libraries, quantitative 5'-RACE with molecular barcodes was used. TCRdb reanalysed the 5' RACE reads using MiXCR and keeps one entry per CDR3 protein. The data show about 300,000 distinct CDR3 sequences, roughly 11% seen once. The data originate from a study of CD8 T cells in ankylosing spondylitis. General study points: Made up of about eight highly homologous variants, a TCR beta motif appeared characteristic of ankylosing spondylitis blood. Disease-linked clones were found to be CD8+ and relatively rare in peripheral blood. According to the report, clones linked to the disease were significantly enriched in matched synovial fluid samples taken from ankylosing spondylitis patients.

The clonotype was recovered from a female donor with ankylosing spondylitis or in good health (not recorded which). The specimen sequenced was blood, either unsorted or a sorted T cell fraction (not recorded which). This sequence joins TRBV20-1 and TRBJ2-1; unclear D gene. CDR3 sequence (DNA): TGCAGTGTCGTCTCTCGCAATGAGCAGTTCTTC. Amino acids: CSVVSRNEQFF.